This T cell receptor beta chain was sequenced in a study of vaccination effects on CD4 cells after COVID-19. Culturing for around 10 days preceded CD4+ T cell isolation. TCRdb keeps only in-frame clones here, not all; method: immunoSEQ multiplex PCR. The sample has approximately 37,000 clones, around 80% seen once. The study's findings and limits: Few convalescent patients and no early post-infection timepoints were included in the study.

A word on this clone: What it binds is not known.

Per the germline V gene, CDR1 is SGHKS and CDR2 is YYEKEE (reference sequence). Deletions cut 6 bases from V and 0 bases from J, with 14 bases between. CDR3 length: 15 residues. This sample comprised CD4+ T cells from PBMCs cultured without peptide, obtained before COVID-19 vaccination. The TCR sequence derives from a human donor who received a COVID-19 vaccine. The V and J genes are TRBV5-5 and TRBJ2-3, with D possibly TRBD1 on 6 matching bases. The CDR3 sequence is CASTRDRRSTDTQYF. DNA of the CDR3: TGTGCCAGCACCCGTGACAGGAGGAGCACAGATACGCAGTATTTT.